The T cell receptor (beta chain) under discussion was sequenced for a study of cytomegalovirus exposure and HLA in healthy donors. 60 Vbeta and 13 Jbeta primers were used in PCR. Generated by immunoSEQ multiplex PCR, the TCRdb table keeps only in-frame clones and is missing some. Counted here are more than 150,000 clones, about 90% occurring once; the ten biggest clones make up less than 0.3%. This TCR was sampled from a girl in the first two years of life in good health and CMV-seronegative. The sample taken for sequencing was PBMCs.

The CDR3 bases are TGTGCCAGCAGCCCCAGGGCGCGAGCGGGATTCGTCAATGAGCAGTTCTTC. It specifies CASSPRARAGFVNEQFF. The rearrangement links TRBV7-3 to TRBJ2-1; 7 positions agree with TRBD2. The germline V gene encodes CDR1 SGHTA and CDR2 FQGTGA. This CDR3 region has 17 residues. J lost 6 bases, V lost 5 bases, and 16 bases had no gene match.